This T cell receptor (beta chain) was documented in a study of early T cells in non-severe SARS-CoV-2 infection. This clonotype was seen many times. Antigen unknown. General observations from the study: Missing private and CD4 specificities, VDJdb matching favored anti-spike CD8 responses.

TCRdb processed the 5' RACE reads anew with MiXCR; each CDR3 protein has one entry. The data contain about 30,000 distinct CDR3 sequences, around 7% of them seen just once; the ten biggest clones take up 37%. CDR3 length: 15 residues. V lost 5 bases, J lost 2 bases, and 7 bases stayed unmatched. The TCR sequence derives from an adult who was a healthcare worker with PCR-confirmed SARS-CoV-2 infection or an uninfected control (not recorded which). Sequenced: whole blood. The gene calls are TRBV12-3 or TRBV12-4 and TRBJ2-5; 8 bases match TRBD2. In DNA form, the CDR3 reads TGTGCCAGCAGTGCGACTAGCGCCATACAAGAGACCCAGTACTTC. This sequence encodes CASSATSAIQETQYF.